These 28 T cell receptor beta chains were sequenced from one sample in a study of T cells in Graves' hyperthyroidism and ophthalmopathy. RNA transcripts served as the template for amplifying TCR beta CDR3 regions. Carried out on the TCR CDR3, a first-round RT-PCR used the HTBI primer set. In TCRdb, the multiplex PCR reads were re-called with MiXCR into one record per CDR3 protein. The profile shows 300,000 to 450,000 distinct CDR3 sequences, around 25% of them singletons. The sequencing input was blood. The receptor source for this set is a man in his fifties or sixties with Graves' hyperthyroidism.

This clonotype was seen many times. The V and J genes are TRBV10-3 and TRBJ2-7; TRBD2 agrees at 11 bases. J was trimmed by 0 bases and V by 11 bases; bases with no gene match: 6. Germline CDR1 and CDR2: ENHRY and SYGVKD. This CDR3 is built from 14 residues. The CDR3 region has the DNA TGTGCCGTTTCCGGGACTAGCGGCTCCTACGAGCAGTACTTC. It specifies CAVSGTSGSYEQYF.

This clonotype has a handful of counts. V is TRBV18 and J is TRBJ1-6, with D perhaps matching TRBD1 (5 bases). Germline V gene lookup returns CDR1 KGHSH and CDR2 LQKENI. This CDR3 has 16 amino acids. The ends were cut back, 0 bases at V and 7 bases at J, with 13 bases in the middle. The CDR3 nucleotides are TGTGCCAGCTCACCACCGGTTCGGGGGGAAAATTCACCCCTCCACTTT. Translation gives CASSPPVRGENSPLHF.

CDR3 in DNA: TGTGCCAGCAGCCAGGGAGTCCCAAATTCACCCCTCCACTTT. Translated, it gives CASSQGVPNSPLHF. The chain has TRBV7-3 and TRBJ1-6; TRBD1 might be the D (5 bases). The germline V and J ends were trimmed by 5 bases and 7 bases, with 12 bases remaining between them. Germline CDR1 reads SGHTA; CDR2 reads FQGTGA. The CDR3 is made up of 14 amino acids.

This clonotype was counted a few times. This chain joins TRBV3-1 and TRBJ1-1; D possibly corresponds to TRBD1 (5 bases). The CDR3 spans 13 residues. Germline V CDR1 and CDR2: LGHDT, YNNKEL (reference sequence). V dropped 2 bases and J dropped 2 bases, with 6 bases sitting between them. This chain's CDR3 is CASSQWDNTEAFF. The DNA for the CDR3 is TGTGCCAGCAGCCAATGGGACAACACTGAAGCTTTCTTT.

The chain employs TRBV20-1 and TRBJ1-2; possible D gene TRBD1, 5 bases. This CDR3 is 13 amino acids long. Trimming left V 6 bases short and J 3 bases short, with 14 bases between. Germline V gene lookup returns CDR1 DFQATT and CDR2 SNEGSKA (reference sequence). The CDR3, as DNA: TGCAGTGCCCAGGACACCGCCGACTATGGCTACACCTTC. It translates to CSAQDTADYGYTF.

V usage is TRBV5-1 and J usage is TRBJ2-7; D might be TRBD1 or TRBD2, each matching 6 bases. V was shortened by 2 bases and J by 4 bases, with 10 bases between the two germline ends. The CDR3 is 13 residues long. From germline, CDR1 is SGHRS and CDR2 YFSETQ. CDR3 nucleotides: TGCGCCAGCAGCTTCCAAGGGGGGTACGAGCAGTACTTC. Its protein product is CASSFQGGYEQYF.

This clonotype has only one observation. Mismatch with germline at one junction end may stem from a read error. The chain carries TRBV6-4 and TRBJ1-6; D remains ambiguous. The CDR3 spans 20 residues. The germline CDR1 and CDR2 sequences are MRHNA and SNTAGT. The DNA for the CDR3 is TGTGCCAGCAGTTACTCGATGCACTCAGGATCGGCAACAACAAATTCACCCCTCCACTTT. Protein: CASSYSMHSGSATTNSPLHF.

This rearrangement joins TRBV7-3 to TRBJ2-1; D unresolved. Germline CDR1 and CDR2: SGHTA and FQGTGA. This CDR3 has 15 residues. V was clipped by 5 bases and J by 7 bases, with 18 bases between them. CDR3 in DNA: TGTGCCAGCAGCCGACCGGGTCCCCAAGGGAATGAGCAGTTCTTC. Protein: CASSRPGPQGNEQFF.

The chain uses TRBV6-2 or TRBV6-3 and TRBJ1-3; D unresolved. This CDR3 spans 14 amino acids. V shed 5 bases and J shed 2 bases, with 10 bases lying between them. Germline V gene data show CDR1 as MNHEY and CDR2 as SVGEGT. As DNA, the CDR3 is TGTGCCAGCAGTCCTCGTCCGACTGGAAACACCATATATTTT. Translating gives CASSPRPTGNTIYF.

This chain uses TRBV6-4 with TRBJ2-5, with 9 nucleotides matching TRBD1. Looked up from germline, CDR1 is MRHNA and CDR2 is SNTAGT. This CDR3 region has 13 residues. The V and J ends lost 8 bases and 5 bases, in that order; junction bases with no gene match: 6. For the CDR3, the DNA is TGTGCCAGCGAACAGGGGGCGTACGAGACCCAGTACTTC. Its translation: CASEQGAYETQYF.

V gene TRBV19 combines with J gene TRBJ1-2; no firm D call. Germline V gives CDR1 LNHDA, CDR2 SQIVND (reference sequence). This CDR3 is 15 amino acids long. V lost 2 bases and J 6 bases, leaving 16 bases between the germline ends. CDR3 nucleotides: TGTGCCAGTAGTATAAGACCTCCCCAACCACATGGCTACACCTTC. Amino acid sequence: CASSIRPPQPHGYTF.

This clonotype was observed at least ten times. The chain has TRBV6-2 or TRBV6-3 and TRBJ2-2, with D perhaps matching TRBD2 (6 bases). Germline lookup yields CDR1 MNHEY and CDR2 SVGEGT. The CDR3 extends over 13 amino acids. V was shortened by 8 bases and J by 9 bases, with 16 bases between the two germline ends. CDR3 amino acids: CASGRGTTRELFF. The CDR3 nucleotides are TGTGCCAGCGGACGGGGGACGACCCGGGAGCTGTTTTTT.

This sequence joins TRBV27 and TRBJ1-6; perhaps TRBD1 as D (5 bases). The CDR3 runs 15 residues. V shed 5 bases and J shed 7 bases, with 15 bases lying between them. Germline V gene sequence: CDR1 MNHEY, CDR2 SMNVEV (reference sequence). CDR3 residues: CASSPYSGRNSPLHF. The CDR3 DNA is TGTGCCAGCAGTCCCTACTCAGGGAGGAATTCACCCCTCCACTTT.

The chain uses TRBV27 and TRBJ2-7; D might be TRBD1 or TRBD2, each matching 6 bases. This CDR3 has 14 amino acids. Deletions cut 5 bases from V and 0 bases from J, with 11 bases between. Per the germline V gene, CDR1 is MNHEY and CDR2 is SMNVEV (reference sequence). This CDR3 is CASSAGGLSYEQYF. The CDR3, as DNA: TGTGCCAGCAGTGCCGGGGGCCTCTCCTACGAGCAGTACTTC.

This clonotype was observed a handful of times. CDR3 in DNA: TGTGCCAGCAGTTTGAACCTTGGGGCCCAGTACTTC. Its protein is CASSLNLGAQYF. This chain joins TRBV28 and TRBJ2-5; D remains ambiguous. The germline gives CDR1 MDHEN, CDR2 SYDVKM. Trimming cost V 3 bases and J 9 bases, with 11 bases left between them. The CDR3 loop spans 12 amino acids.

This clonotype was recorded a few times. The chain recombines TRBV27 with TRBJ2-7; D gene ambiguous. Germline V gene lookup returns CDR1 MNHEY and CDR2 SMNVEV (reference sequence). This CDR3 has 12 amino acids. Trimming took off 7 bases at V and 5 bases at J, with 12 bases between the two ends. The CDR3 spells CASTSEGDEQYF. The CDR3 DNA sequence: TGTGCCAGCACCTCGGAAGGCGACGAGCAGTACTTC.

This sequence joins TRBV24-1 and TRBJ2-7; 7 bases map to TRBD1. The CDR3 totals 13 residues. The trim removed 5 bases at V and 1 base at J, leaving 1 base unmatched. Looked up from germline, CDR1 is KGHDR and CDR2 is SFDVKD. This CDR3 reads CATSGQGSYEQYF. The CDR3 DNA follows: TGTGCCACCAGTGGACAGGGATCCTACGAGCAGTACTTC.

This clonotype appeared many times. V gene TRBV30 combines with J gene TRBJ2-2; D unclear. Per the germline V gene, CDR1 is GTSNPN and CDR2 is SVGIG (reference sequence). This CDR3 has 12 amino acids. V lost 0 bases and J lost 1, with 0 bases in between. The CDR3: CAWSVNTGELFF. The CDR3 region has the DNA TGTGCCTGGAGTGTGAACACCGGGGAGCTGTTTTTT.

This clonotype was counted between two and nine times. The J gene is TRBJ2-2, the V gene TRBV11-3; 8 nucleotides agree with TRBD2. Germline V lookup: CDR1 SGHNT, CDR2 YENEEA. With 1 base clipped from V and 7 bases from J, the junction kept 5 bases outside the gene matches. The CDR3 sequence is 15 residues long. The DNA of the CDR3 is TGTGCCAGCAGCTTAGCGGGAGGGCTTCTCGGGGAGCTGTTTTTT. Translating it yields CASSLAGGLLGELFF.

The genes are TRBV19 and TRBJ2-3; 11 bases match TRBD2. From germline, CDR1 is LNHDA and CDR2 SQIVND (reference sequence). Trimming removed 5 bases from V and 1 base from J; junction bases left unmatched: 11. The CDR3 has 18 amino acids. This chain's CDR3 is CASSPPLGLAEGTDTQYF. The CDR3 nucleotides are TGTGCCAGTAGTCCCCCGCTGGGACTAGCGGAAGGCACAGATACGCAGTATTTT.

A single count supports this clonotype. The rearrangement uses TRBV11-2 and TRBJ2-1, with D uncertain. V lost 0 bases, J lost 8 bases, and 11 bases lay in between. CDR3 length: 14 amino acids. Germline V gives CDR1 SGHAT, CDR2 FQNNGV. CDR3 protein: CASSLEVGLHEQFF. Written as DNA, the CDR3 is TGTGCCAGCAGCTTAGAAGTGGGCCTTCATGAGCAGTTCTTC.

In its sample, this clonotype was seen a few times. The chain recombines TRBV6-1 with TRBJ1-2, with D possibly matching TRBD1 (5 bases). Per the germline V gene, CDR1 is MNHNS and CDR2 is SASEGT. V was pared by 4 bases and J by 7 bases, with 10 bases between. This CDR3 has 12 residues. For the CDR3, the DNA is TGTGCCAGCAGTGGCAGCGGGGGTGGCTACACCTTC. Translating it yields CASSGSGGGYTF.

This clonotype has at least ten counts. At one end the junction does not follow the germline gene, possibly because of a read error. V is TRBV7-2 and J is TRBJ2-1; D perhaps matches TRBD2 (6 bases). CDR1 and CDR2 from the germline V gene are SGHTA and FQGNSA. The CDR3 covers 14 residues. CDR3 residues: CASSVAVSYNEQFF. The CDR3 DNA is TGTGCCAGCTCCGTAGCGGTCTCCTACAACGAGCAGTTCTTC.

The rearrangement joins TRBV11-2 to TRBJ1-1; the D gene is possibly TRBD1 (5 bases). Germline V CDR1 and CDR2: SGHAT, FQNNGV. Trimming took off 1 base at V and 1 base at J, with 16 bases between the two ends. This CDR3 spans 17 amino acids. The CDR3 nucleotides read TGTGCCAGCAGCTTAGGATCGGGGGGGAGGGGGAACACTGAAGCTTTCTTT. It specifies CASSLGSGGRGNTEAFF.

This clonotype has just a few counts. The chain joins TRBV29-1 to TRBJ2-5, with D unresolved. The CDR3 length is 10 residues. Germline values: CDR1 SQVTM, CDR2 ANQGSEA. Trimming took off 7 bases at V and 5 bases at J, with 8 bases between the two ends. The CDR3 bases are TGCAGCGGGAATTTGGAGACCCAGTACTTC. Translated: CSGNLETQYF.

This clonotype was found a few times. This chain connects TRBV27 to TRBJ1-5; no reliable D call. Deletions cut 6 bases from V and 3 bases from J, with 18 bases between. Germline V gene data show CDR1 as MNHEY and CDR2 as SMNVEV (reference sequence). The CDR3 is made up of 16 amino acids. The CDR3: CASRFLAAGPNQPQHF. As DNA, the CDR3 is TGTGCCAGCAGGTTCTTGGCGGCGGGTCCCAATCAGCCCCAGCATTTT.

This clonotype was recorded many times. V and J are TRBV7-8 and TRBJ2-5, with 8 bases fitting TRBD2. J was trimmed by 1 base and V by 7 bases; bases with no gene match: 2. Germline V gene sequence: CDR1 SGHVS, CDR2 FQNEAQ. The CDR3 length is 13 residues. The CDR3 sequence: CASTRGGQETQYF. Here the CDR3 DNA reads TGTGCCAGCACCCGGGGGGGCCAAGAGACCCAGTACTTC.

This clonotype was seen only a few times. The chain recombines TRBV15 with TRBJ2-7; no clear D gene. The CDR3 extends over 13 amino acids. The V and J ends lost 2 bases and 2 bases respectively, with 7 bases between them. CDR1 is LNHNV, CDR2 YYDKDF, per germline (reference sequence). The CDR3, as DNA: TGTGCCACCAGCAGAAGTCCTCCCTACGAGCAGTACTTC. It is translated as CATSRSPPYEQYF.